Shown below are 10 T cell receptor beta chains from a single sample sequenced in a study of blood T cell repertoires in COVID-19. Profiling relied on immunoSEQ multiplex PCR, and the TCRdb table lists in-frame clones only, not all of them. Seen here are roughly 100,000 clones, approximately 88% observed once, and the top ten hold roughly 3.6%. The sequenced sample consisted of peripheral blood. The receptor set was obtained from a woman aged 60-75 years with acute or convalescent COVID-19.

The DNA for the CDR3 is TGTGCCAGCAGCACACCCGGGGAGCTGTTTTTT. Amino acid sequence: CASSTPGELFF. The chain has TRBV12-3 or TRBV12-4 and TRBJ2-2, with D unresolved. Trimming stripped 6 bases from V and 6 bases from J, with 5 bases between. CDR3 length: 11 amino acids.

Here the CDR3 DNA reads TGTGCCAGCAGCATAAGGAAGGGGATTAACACTGAAGCTTTCTTT. Its translation: CASSIRKGINTEAFF. V usage is TRBV11-2 and J usage is TRBJ1-1; tentative D call: TRBD1 (5 bases). The CDR3 covers 15 residues. The germline gives CDR1 SGHAT, CDR2 FQNNGV. V was clipped by 5 bases and J by 2 bases, with 15 bases between them. The full variable domain, completed using reference TRBV11-2 and TRBJ1-1, is EAGVAQSPRYKIIEKRQSVAFWCNPISGHATLYWYQQILGQGPKLLIQFQNNGVVDDSQLPKDRFSAERLKGVDSTLKIQPAKLEDSAVYLCASSIRKGINTEAFFGQGTRLTVV.

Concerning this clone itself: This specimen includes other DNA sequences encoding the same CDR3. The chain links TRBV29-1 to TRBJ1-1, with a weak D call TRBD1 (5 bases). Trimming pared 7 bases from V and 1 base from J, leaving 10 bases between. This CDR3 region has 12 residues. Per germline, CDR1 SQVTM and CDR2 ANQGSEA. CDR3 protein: CSGRQTNTEAFF. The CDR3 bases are TGCAGCGGGCGACAGACGAACACTGAAGCTTTCTTT.

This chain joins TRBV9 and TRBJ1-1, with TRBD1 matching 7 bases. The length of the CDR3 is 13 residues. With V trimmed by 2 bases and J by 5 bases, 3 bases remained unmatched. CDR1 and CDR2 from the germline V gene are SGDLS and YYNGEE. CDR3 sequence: CASSVQQGTEAFF. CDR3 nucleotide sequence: TGTGCCAGCAGCGTCCAACAGGGGACTGAAGCTTTCTTT. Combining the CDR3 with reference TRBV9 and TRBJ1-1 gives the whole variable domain DSGVTQTPKHLITATGQRVTLRCSPRSGDLSVYWYQQSLDQGLQFLIQYYNGEERAKGNILERFSAQQFPDLHSELNLSSLELGDSALYFCASSVQQGTEAFFGQGTRLTVV.

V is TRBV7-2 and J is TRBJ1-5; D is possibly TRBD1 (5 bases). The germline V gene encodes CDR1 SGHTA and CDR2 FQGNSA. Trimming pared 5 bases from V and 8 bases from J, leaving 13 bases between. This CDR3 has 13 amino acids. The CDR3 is CASSPPSGKPQHF. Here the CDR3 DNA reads TGTGCCAGCAGCCCTCCGTCAGGGAAGCCCCAGCATTTT.

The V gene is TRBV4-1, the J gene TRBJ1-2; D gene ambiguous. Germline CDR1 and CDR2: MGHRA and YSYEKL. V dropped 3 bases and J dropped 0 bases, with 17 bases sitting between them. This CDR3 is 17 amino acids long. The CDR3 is CASSQAPGSLTNYGYTF. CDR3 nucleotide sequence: TGCGCCAGCAGCCAGGCTCCCGGGAGCCTTACTAACTATGGCTACACCTTC.

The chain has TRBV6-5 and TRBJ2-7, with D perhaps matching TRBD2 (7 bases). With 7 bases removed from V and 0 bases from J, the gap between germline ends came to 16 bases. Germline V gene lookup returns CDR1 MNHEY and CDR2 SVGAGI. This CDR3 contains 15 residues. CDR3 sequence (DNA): TGTGCCAGCACGGGGGCAGCGGGGTCCTCCTACGAGCAGTACTTC. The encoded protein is CASTGAAGSSYEQYF.

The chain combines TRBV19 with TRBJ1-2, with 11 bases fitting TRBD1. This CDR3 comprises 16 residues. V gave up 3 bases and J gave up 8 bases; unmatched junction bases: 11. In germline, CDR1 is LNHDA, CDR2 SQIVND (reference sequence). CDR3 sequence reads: CASSILGGQGARGYTF. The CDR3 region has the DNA TGTGCCAGTAGTATCCTAGGAGGACAGGGGGCGCGCGGCTACACCTTC.

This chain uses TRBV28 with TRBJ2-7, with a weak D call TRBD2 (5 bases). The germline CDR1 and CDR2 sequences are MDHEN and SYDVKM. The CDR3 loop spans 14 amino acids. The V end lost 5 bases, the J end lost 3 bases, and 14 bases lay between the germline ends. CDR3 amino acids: CASSPEADYYEQYF. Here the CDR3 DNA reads TGTGCCAGCAGTCCAGAAGCGGATTACTACGAGCAGTACTTC.

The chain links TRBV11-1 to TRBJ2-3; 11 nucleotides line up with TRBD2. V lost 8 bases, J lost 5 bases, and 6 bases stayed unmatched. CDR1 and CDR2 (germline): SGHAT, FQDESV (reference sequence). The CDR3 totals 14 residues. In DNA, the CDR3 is TGTGCCAGCTCGGGGACTAGCGGTCGAGATACGCAGTATTTT. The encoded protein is CASSGTSGRDTQYF.